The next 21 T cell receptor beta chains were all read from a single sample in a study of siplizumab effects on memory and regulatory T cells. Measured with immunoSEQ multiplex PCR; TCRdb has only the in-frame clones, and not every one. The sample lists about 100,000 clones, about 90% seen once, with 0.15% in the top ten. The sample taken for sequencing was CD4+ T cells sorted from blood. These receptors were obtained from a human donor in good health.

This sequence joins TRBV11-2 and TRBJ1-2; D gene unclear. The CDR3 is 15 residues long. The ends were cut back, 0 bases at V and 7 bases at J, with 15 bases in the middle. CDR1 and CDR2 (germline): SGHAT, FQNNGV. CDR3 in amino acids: CASSLDLGMAIGYTF. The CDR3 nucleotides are TGTGCCAGCAGCTTAGATTTAGGGATGGCAATTGGCTACACCTTC.

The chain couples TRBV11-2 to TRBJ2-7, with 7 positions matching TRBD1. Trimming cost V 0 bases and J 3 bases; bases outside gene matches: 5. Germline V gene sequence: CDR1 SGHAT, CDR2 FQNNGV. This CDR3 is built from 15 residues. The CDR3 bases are TGTGCCAGCAGCTTAGAGGACAGGTCGTTCTACGAGCAGTACTTC. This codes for CASSLEDRSFYEQYF.

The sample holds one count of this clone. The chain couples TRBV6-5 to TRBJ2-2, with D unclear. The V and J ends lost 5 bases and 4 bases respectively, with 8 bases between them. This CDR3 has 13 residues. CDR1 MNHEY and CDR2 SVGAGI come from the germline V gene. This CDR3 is CASSPQSTGELFF. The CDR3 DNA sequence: TGTGCCAGCAGTCCGCAGAGCACCGGGGAGCTGTTTTTT.

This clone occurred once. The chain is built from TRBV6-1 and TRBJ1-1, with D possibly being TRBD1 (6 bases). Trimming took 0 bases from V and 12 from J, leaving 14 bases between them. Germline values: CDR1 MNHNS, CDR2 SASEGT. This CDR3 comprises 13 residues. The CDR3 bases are TGTGCCAGCAGTGAAGCGTGGAGCACAGGGACTTTCTTT. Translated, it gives CASSEAWSTGTFF.

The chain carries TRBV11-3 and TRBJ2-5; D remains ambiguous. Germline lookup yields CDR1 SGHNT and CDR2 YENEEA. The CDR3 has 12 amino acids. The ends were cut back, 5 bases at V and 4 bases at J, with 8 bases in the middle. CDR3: CASSPDRETQYF. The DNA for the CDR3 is TGTGCCAGCAGCCCCGATAGAGAGACCCAGTACTTC. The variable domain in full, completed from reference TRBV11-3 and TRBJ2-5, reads EAGVVQSPRYKIIEKKQPVAFWCNPISGHNTLYWYLQNLGQGPELLIRYENEEAVDDSQLPKDRFSAERLKGVDSTLKIQPAELGDSAVYLCASSPDRETQYFGPGTRLLVL.

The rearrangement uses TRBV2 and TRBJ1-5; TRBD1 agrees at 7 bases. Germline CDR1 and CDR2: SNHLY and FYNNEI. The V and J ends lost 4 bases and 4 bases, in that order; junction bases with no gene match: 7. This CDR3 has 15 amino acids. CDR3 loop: CASSGDSRGNQPQHF. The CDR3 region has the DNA TGTGCCAGCAGTGGGGACAGCCGGGGGAATCAGCCCCAGCATTTT. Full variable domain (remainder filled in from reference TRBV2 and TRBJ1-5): EPEVTQTPSHQVTQMGQEVILRCVPISNHLYFYWYRQILGQKVEFLVSFYNNEISEKSEIFDDQFSVERPDGSNFTLKIRSTKLEDSAMYFCASSGDSRGNQPQHFGDGTRLSIL.

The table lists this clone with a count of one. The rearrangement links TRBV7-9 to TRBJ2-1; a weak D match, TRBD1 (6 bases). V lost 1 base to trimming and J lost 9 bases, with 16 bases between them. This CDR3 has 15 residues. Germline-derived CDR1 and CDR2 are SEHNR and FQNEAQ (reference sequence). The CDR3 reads CASSLVRGYISEQFF. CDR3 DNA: TGTGCCAGCAGCTTAGTCAGGGGATATATCTCTGAGCAGTTCTTC.

CDR3 DNA: TGTGCCAGCAGCTTAGAAGCGGGGGGTAGGACCCAGTACTTC. The encoded protein is CASSLEAGGRTQYF. J is TRBJ2-5 and V is TRBV7-2; 9 bases fit TRBD2. The ends lost 1 base at V and 7 bases at J; junction bases unmatched: 4. CDR3 length: 14 amino acids. CDR1 and CDR2 from the germline V gene are SGHTA and FQGNSA.

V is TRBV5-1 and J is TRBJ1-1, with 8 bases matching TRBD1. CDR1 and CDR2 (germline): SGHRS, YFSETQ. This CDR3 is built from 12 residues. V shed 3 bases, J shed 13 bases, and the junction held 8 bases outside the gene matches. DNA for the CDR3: TGCGCCAGCAGCTCGGGACAGGTAGCGGGTTTCTTT. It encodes CASSSGQVAGFF.

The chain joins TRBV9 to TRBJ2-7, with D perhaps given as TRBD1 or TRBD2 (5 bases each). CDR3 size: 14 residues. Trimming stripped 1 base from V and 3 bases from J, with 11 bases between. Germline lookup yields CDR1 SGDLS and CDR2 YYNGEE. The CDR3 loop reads CASSVTGTHYEQYF. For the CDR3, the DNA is TGTGCCAGCAGCGTAACCGGGACCCACTACGAGCAGTACTTC.

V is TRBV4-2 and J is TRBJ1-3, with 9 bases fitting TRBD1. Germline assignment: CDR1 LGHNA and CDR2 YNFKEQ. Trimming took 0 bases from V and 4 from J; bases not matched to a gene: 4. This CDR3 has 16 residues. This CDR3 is CASSQDGDRAGNTIYF. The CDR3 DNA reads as TGTGCCAGCAGCCAAGATGGGGACAGGGCGGGAAACACCATATATTTT.

The CDR3 loop reads CASSPHSRGTYEQYF. The DNA of the CDR3 is TGTGCCAGCAGCCCCCACTCCCGGGGGACCTACGAGCAGTACTTC. J is TRBJ2-7 and V is TRBV9; a possible D gene is TRBD2 (6 bases). The CDR3 sequence is 15 residues long. The germline V gene encodes CDR1 SGDLS and CDR2 YYNGEE. V lost 4 bases, J lost 2 bases, and 16 bases lay in between.

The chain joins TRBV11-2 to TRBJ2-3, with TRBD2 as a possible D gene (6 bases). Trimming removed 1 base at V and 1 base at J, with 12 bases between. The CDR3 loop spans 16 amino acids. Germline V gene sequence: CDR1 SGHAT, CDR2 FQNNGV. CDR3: CASSLVEGMGTDTQYF. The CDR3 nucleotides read TGTGCCAGCAGCTTAGTGGAGGGCATGGGCACAGATACGCAGTATTTT.

The CDR3 DNA is TGTGCCAGCAGCCAAGATCTGGGGACTAGCGGGGGGGCGACAGATACGCAGTATTTT. As protein: CASSQDLGTSGGATDTQYF. The J gene is TRBJ2-3, the V gene TRBV4-2, with 16 bases matching TRBD2. Trimming took 0 bases from V and 3 from J; bases not matched to a gene: 6. Germline-derived CDR1 and CDR2 are LGHNA and YNFKEQ. The CDR3 contains 19 residues.

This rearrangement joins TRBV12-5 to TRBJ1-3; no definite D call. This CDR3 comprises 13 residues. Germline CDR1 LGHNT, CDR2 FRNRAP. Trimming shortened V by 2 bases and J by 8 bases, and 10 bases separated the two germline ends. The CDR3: CASGLSLGDTIYF. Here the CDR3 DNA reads TGTGCTAGTGGTTTGTCCCTGGGAGACACCATATATTTT.

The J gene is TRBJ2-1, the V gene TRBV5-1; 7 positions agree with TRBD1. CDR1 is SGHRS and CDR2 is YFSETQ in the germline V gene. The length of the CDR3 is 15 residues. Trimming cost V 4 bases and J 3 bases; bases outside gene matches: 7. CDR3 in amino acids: CASSPANRGYNEQFF. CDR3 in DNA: TGCGCCAGCAGCCCGGCTAACAGGGGCTACAATGAGCAGTTCTTC.

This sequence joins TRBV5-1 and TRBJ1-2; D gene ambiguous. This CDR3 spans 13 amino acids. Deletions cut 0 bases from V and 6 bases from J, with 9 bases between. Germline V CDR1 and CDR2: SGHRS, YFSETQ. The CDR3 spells CASSLVIRDGYTF. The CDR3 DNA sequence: TGCGCCAGCAGCTTGGTGATTCGGGATGGCTACACCTTC.

As DNA, the CDR3 is TGTGCCAGCAGCTCGTCCCTTACCAGCGATACGCAGTATTTT. It specifies CASSSSLTSDTQYF. The chain recombines TRBV7-3 with TRBJ2-3; D remains ambiguous. The germline V and J ends were trimmed by 4 bases and 6 bases, with 14 bases remaining between them. Germline V CDR1 and CDR2: SGHTA, FQGTGA. This CDR3 is built from 14 residues.

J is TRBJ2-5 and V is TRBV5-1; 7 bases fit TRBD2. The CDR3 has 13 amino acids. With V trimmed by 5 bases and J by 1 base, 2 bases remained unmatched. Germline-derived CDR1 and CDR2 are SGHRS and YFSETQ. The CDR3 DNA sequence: TGCGCCAGCAGTACGGGGGGCCAAGAGACCCAGTACTTC. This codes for CASSTGGQETQYF.

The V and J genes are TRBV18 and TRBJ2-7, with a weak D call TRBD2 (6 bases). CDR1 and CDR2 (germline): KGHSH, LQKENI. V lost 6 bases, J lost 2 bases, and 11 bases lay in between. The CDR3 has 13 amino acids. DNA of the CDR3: TGTGCCAGCTCGGGGGGAATTACCTACGAGCAGTACTTC. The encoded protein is CASSGGITYEQYF.

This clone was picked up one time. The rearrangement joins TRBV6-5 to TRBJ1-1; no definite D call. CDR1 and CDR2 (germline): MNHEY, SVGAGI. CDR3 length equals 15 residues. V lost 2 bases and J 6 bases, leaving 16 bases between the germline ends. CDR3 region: CASSYRTAIQPEAFF. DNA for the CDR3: TGTGCCAGCAGTTACCGCACAGCTATCCAACCTGAAGCTTTCTTT.